This T cell receptor (beta chain) was retrieved from a study of beta chain features in type 1 diabetes (dated by TCRdb to the late 2010s). Turning to the overall study: Mean age, gender distribution, total cell number and subset yield did not differ between patients and healthy donors. In the study, recently diagnosed type 1 diabetes patients and matched healthy donors were compared on the TCRB repertoires of their sorted circulating CD4+ T cell subsets. A total of over 90,000,000 sorted cells were examined across all samples, and a strong correlation was observed between cell number per subset and RNA yield. Whereas all 28 donors provided naive and central memory subsets, regulatory and stem cell-like memory subsets were isolated from just 8 patients and about eight healthy donors.

The High Capacity cDNA Reverse Transcription Kit was used to reverse transcribe all of the isolated RNA, meaning that expressed TCRB transcripts were what got sequenced. Deep immunoSEQ sequencing was performed on naive, central memory and regulatory T cell samples, with an average of roughly 3.5 million total reads per sample. Sorted cells were lysed in RLT buffer and RNA was extracted with DNase-treated RNeasy Micro or Mini kits, depending on cell number. To prevent cross-contamination, each cell subset was processed individually, whereas patient and healthy donor samples were processed jointly. Using the immunoSEQ multiplex PCR, TCRB sequences were amplified from cDNA into 87-bp fragments spanning the CDR3 region. The amplicons were sequenced using the Illumina HiSeq platform. The source study handled its data this way. PCR bias was corrected computationally using synthetic template baselines, and reads within Hamming distance 2 were collapsed, with unmergeable singletons discarded. Reads were aligned against IMGT to assign V, D and J genes, CDR3 length and insertions or deletions at six rearrangement sites. Within each subset, clonotype counts were normalized to the number of sorted cells before true diversity and Gini coefficients were calculated with the tcR R package. The overlap coefficient, calculated on TCRB nucleotide sequences, was used to quantify repertoire sharing. Out-of-frame TCRB sequences from naive cells were analyzed as a proxy for the pre-selection repertoire. TCRdb holds this immuneACCESS table with in-frame rearrangements only. Some clones are missing; in checked studies, unresolved V genes explain under half, and the rest has no known cause. The D gene and trimming were derived from the DNA, and the V and J assignments and clone size from that table. Within this sample are 140,000 or so clones, with about 10% of them counted one time only. The ten largest clones represent about 1.3% of the sample.

Here is what the overall study found, with its caveats: Naive, central memory and regulatory TCRB repertoires appeared more similar among patients than among healthy donors. Because cDNA was sequenced instead of genomic DNA, activated cells with high expression could be over-represented, although the groups did not differ in activation or CD3 levels. Type 1 diabetes patients showed a moderate but significant shortening of TCRB CDR3 length in all four CD4+ subsets. Shorter templates might have been favored by PCR, but patient and control samples were amplified and corrected together, so both groups would have been affected equally by any skew. Fewer insertions and more nucleotide deletions at VDJ recombination sites were observed in patients with type 1 diabetes, implying thymic rearrangement abnormalities. Only small numbers of individuals were included in the HLA sub-analyses, which left unresolved whether HLA type had any influence on TCRB rearrangement.

This clone was seen more than once but under ten times. Its antigen is currently not known. There are no base qualities to consult, and no much larger clone falls within one base. The germline V gene encodes CDR1 SGHRS and CDR2 YFSETQ. From the cysteine up to the phenylalanine, the CDR3 has a length of 17 residues. CDR3 DNA only is kept here, 51 bases in frame from base 1. Ends trimmed: V by 4 bases, J by 0 bases; bases unmatched to a gene: 11. From each donor, a single peripheral blood sample of 100 to 150 mL on average was drawn into heparinised tubes. Naive, central memory, regulatory and stem cell-like memory CD4+ T cells were sorted on a BD FACSAria II using a panel including CD45RO, CCR7, CD25, CD127, CD95 and CD27. All sorted populations exceeded 98% purity. Right away, PBMCs were isolated by Lymphoprep density gradient centrifugation and were stained directly, with no culture step. So that batch effects would be minimized, each experiment stained and sorted samples in pairs, pairing one healthy donor with one patient.

The origin of this receptor is a man between 18 and 29 years old in good health. The chain is assembled from TRBV5-1 and TRBJ2-3, with 7 bases matching TRBD2. The specimen was naive CD4+ T cells from blood. Per the publication, the cell subset or site label means: true naive CD4+ T cells. The nucleotide sequence is given as TGCGCCAGCAGCACTGGGACGCGGGGACTAAGCACAGATACGCAGTATTTT. It is translated as CASSTGTRGLSTDTQYF.